The following is a T cell receptor beta chain sequence with its context. It has no known antigen specificity. No much larger clonotype is one base removed from it; base qualities were not supplied. Libraries were made using the immunoSEQ multiplex PCR assay. Approximately 93,000 TCR templates per sample were assayed by the deep sequencing platform. Genomic DNA extracted from sorted T cells was used for TCRbeta CDR3 sequencing. Per the authors' processing: The R programming language was used for clonal analysis of TCRbeta CDR3 data. Alloreactive CD4+ and CD8+ clones were defined by comparing unstimulated samples with post-reaction CFSE-low samples. Regulatory or non-regulatory origin of alloreactive CD4+ clones was assigned by matching sequences to the sorted unstimulated Treg and non-Treg repertoires. Drawn from immuneACCESS, this table holds only the in-frame rearrangements with V and J called that TCRdb kept. Clones are partly lost; checked studies trace under half to an unresolved V gene and leave the rest unexplained. D and trimming were read from the DNA, whereas the V and J calls and clone size are those reported in that table. Within this sample are fewer than 120,000 clones, with 80% to 95% of them counted one time only. Approximately 1.2% of the sample comes from the top ten.

These data are taken from a study of siplizumab effects on memory and regulatory T cells (dated by TCRdb to about 2019). For context, the study as a whole: The effect of the anti-CD2 antibody siplizumab on alloreactive T-cell subsets was examined in allogeneic mixed lymphocyte reactions constructed from human PBMCs.

TCRbeta CDR3 sequencing was performed on sorted unstimulated T cells and on proliferating T cells recovered from mixed lymphocyte reactions. Fresh whole blood from fewer than 12 HLA-typed healthy donors was used to isolate PBMCs. The CDR3 measures 16 amino acids from cysteine to phenylalanine. Only the CDR3 portion is preserved as DNA: 48 bases, with reading frame beginning at the first base. The germline V gene supplies CDR1 SGHVS and CDR2 FQNEAQ. The paper as a whole reports these results and caveats: No functional confirmation was obtained for the suppressive function of proliferating Tregs from siplizumab cultures. Among mappable alloreactive CD4+ clones, the Treg-derived fraction averaged approximately 66% with siplizumab versus about 27% in control reactions. Sequences below about 10^-5 frequency were poorly captured, so only a minor fraction of alloreactive clones could be mapped to unstimulated subsets. For roughly 75-95% of proliferating CD4+ or CD8+ clones, no naive or memory phenotype could be assigned. Siplizumab significantly reduced the cumulative frequency of alloreactive sequences traceable to unstimulated CD4+ memory T cells. Unstimulated naive T cells appeared to be more diverse than memory T cells, and naive cells seemed to make a substantial contribution to the alloresponse.

The V gene is TRBV7-8 and the J gene is TRBJ2-5; TRBD2 might be the D gene, on 5 matching bases. The DNA matches TRBJ2-7 better at its end, which makes the J call doubtful. The material sequenced was CD4+ T cells sorted from blood. This clonotype originated in a human donor in good health. In nucleotide form, the sequence is TGTGCCAGCAGCTTAAGGGAGCCGGGGAGTCATTACGAGCAGTACTTC. This is translated as CASSLREPGSHYEQYF.